This TCR beta chain was profiled in a study of glioma-infiltrating T cells. This clonotype has a handful of counts. What it recognizes is unknown. A much larger clone differs from this one at a single base, so this may be a read error. Study outcomes and limitations: CDR3 overlap between tissue and blood was very small. Tissue-blood divergence was below expectation in non-neoplastic patients, above in gliomas.

The CDR3 sequence is 12 residues long. V was pared by 4 bases and J by 8 bases, with 12 bases between. Germline V lookup: CDR1 DFQATT, CDR2 SNEGSKA (reference sequence). Amplification of TCR alpha and beta CDR3 regions from RNA used iRepertoire nested multiplex PCR. TCRdb redid the calling of the multiplex PCR reads with MiXCR, one entry per CDR3 protein. The top ten clones hold 27% of a sample with about 130,000 distinct CDR3 sequences, approximately 24% of them seen once. The sample taken for sequencing was glioma tissue, nonneoplastic brain tissue, or PBMCs (not recorded which). The chain uses TRBV20-1 and TRBJ1-5, with D unclear. The TCR sequence derives from a human donor with low-grade glioma or glioblastoma, undergoing nonglioma brain surgery, or in good health (not recorded which). The CDR3 protein is CSATGPNKPQHF. The CDR3 DNA sequence: TGCAGTGCTACAGGCCCAAATAAGCCCCAGCATTTT.